These T cell receptor beta chains were read from a single sample in a study of control samples from healthy donors and cancer patients. TCRdb keeps only in-frame clones here, not all; method: immunoSEQ multiplex PCR. The repertoire has about 140,000 clones, approximately 94% of them found once; the top ten carry over 10%. Sequencing was carried out using blood. These receptor sequences come from a middle-aged man in good health. CDR3s include the opening cysteine and the closing phenylalanine or tryptophan. The D gene is left open where the match is weak. Expanded clones get a size class; other rows say once, few or many, or leave the size out.

clone size	D gene	V gene	J gene	CDR3 DNA	CDR3 protein
once	-	TRBV21-1	TRBJ1-5	TGTGCCAGCAGCAAAGGGGGGAGCCAGTATAGCAATCAGCCCCAGCATTTT	CASSKGGSQYSNQPQHF
-	TRBD2	TRBV12-5	TRBJ2-2	TGTGCTAGTGGAGGGCGTCGGCGGGGGGACACCGGGGAGCTGTTTTTT	CASGGRRRGDTGELFF
-	-	TRBV7-3	TRBJ2-3	TGTGCCAGCAGCTCCCCATCCGGGCCCTCTAGCACAGATACGCAGTATTTT	CASSSPSGPSSTDTQYF
-	-	TRBV25-1	TRBJ2-7	TGTGCCAGCAGTGAATGGGGCGGCGAGTACGAGCAGTACTTC	CASSEWGGEYEQYF
few	-	TRBV2	TRBJ2-7	TGTGCCAGCAGTGGGACAGCCTACGAGCAGTACTTC	CASSGTAYEQYF
-	-	TRBV7-3	TRBJ1-1	TGTGCCAGCAGCGCAGACCTAAACACTGAAGCTTTCTTT	CASSADLNTEAFF
-	TRBD1	TRBV6-5	TRBJ1-5	TGTGCCAGCAGCTACACAGGGGAGGGTCAGCCCCAGCATTTT	CASSYTGEGQPQHF
-	-	TRBV2	TRBJ2-7	TGTGCCAGCAGCGAATGGCAGGCCTTTGGGGAGCAGTACTTC	CASSEWQAFGEQYF
-	TRBD1	TRBV6-6	TRBJ2-5	TGTGCCAGCAGTCCCCAGGGGGTAGTCCAAGAGACCCAGTACTTC	CASSPQGVVQETQYF
-	-	TRBV10-1	TRBJ2-2	TGCGCCAGCAGTGAGGGGGATGCCGGGGAGCTGTTTTTT	CASSEGDAGELFF